The TCR beta chain under discussion was sequenced for a study of PD-1 blockade in classical Hodgkin lymphoma. Study information: Administration of nivolumab to patients was at 3 mg/kg intravenously every 2 weeks. The study, taken as a whole, reports: The CD4+ diversity rise by C4D1 was clearest in complete responders. Reports indicated that newly diagnosed patients had lower baseline TCR diversity than healthy donors did.

V lost 5 bases to trimming and J lost 8 bases; unmatched junction nucleotides: 8. Germline V gene lookup returns CDR1 SGHTA and CDR2 FQGTGA. There are 14 residues in the CDR3. Remarks on this clone: Its specificity is not known.

The protocol was immunoSEQ multiplex PCR, while the TCRdb copy is restricted to in-frame clones and leaves out a portion. The sample lists 15,000 or so clones, approximately 83% occurring once. The patients all showed relapse after autologous stem cell transplantation, while their brentuximab vedotin exposure varied. The rearrangement joins TRBV7-3 to TRBJ2-3; 9 bases fit TRBD2. The specimen comprised peripheral blood mononuclear cells (PBMCs), sampled at baseline. This sequence originates from a human donor with classical Hodgkin lymphoma. The CDR3 here is CASSQGTSSGTQYF. CDR3 bases: TGTGCCAGCAGCCAAGGGACTAGCTCGGGTACGCAGTATTTT.